This TCR beta chain was found in a study of blood T cell repertoires in COVID-19. Libraries were prepared by immunoSEQ multiplex PCR; TCRdb keeps only in-frame clonotypes and omits some of them. The repertoire holds about 73,000 clones, more than 75% seen once, with more than 15% in the top ten. CDR3 length: 15 amino acids. Germline V CDR1 and CDR2: SNHLY, FYNNEI. Trimming at V came to 5 bases and at J to 4 bases, leaving 8 bases not matched to a gene. The TCR originated in a woman over 75 with active or convalescent COVID-19. Sequencing was done on a sample of peripheral blood. The V gene is TRBV2, the J gene TRBJ1-5; 7 bases line up with TRBD1. The CDR3 bases are TGTGCCAGCAGTTACAGGACAGGAGATAATCAGCCCCAGCATTTT. Protein: CASSYRTGDNQPQHF.